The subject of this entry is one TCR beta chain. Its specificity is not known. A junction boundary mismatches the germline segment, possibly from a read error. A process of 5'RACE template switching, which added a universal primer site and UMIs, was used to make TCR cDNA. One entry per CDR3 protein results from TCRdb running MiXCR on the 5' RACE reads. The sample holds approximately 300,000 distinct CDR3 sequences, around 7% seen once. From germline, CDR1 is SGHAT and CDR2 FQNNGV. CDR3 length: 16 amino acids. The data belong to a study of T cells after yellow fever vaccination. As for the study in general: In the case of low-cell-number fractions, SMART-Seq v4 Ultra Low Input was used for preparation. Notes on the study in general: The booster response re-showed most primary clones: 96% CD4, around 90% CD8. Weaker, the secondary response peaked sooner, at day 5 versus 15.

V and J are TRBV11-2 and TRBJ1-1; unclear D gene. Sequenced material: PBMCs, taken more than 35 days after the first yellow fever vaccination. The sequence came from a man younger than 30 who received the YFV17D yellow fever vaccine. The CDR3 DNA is TGTGCCAGCATCTTATCGAAGTTATTTGGGCACACTGAAGCTTTCTTT. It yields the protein CASILSKLFGHTEAFF.